A selection of T cell receptor beta chains follows, all from one sample in a study of low-dose radiotherapy and immunotherapy resistance in tumors. TCRdb used MiXCR to reprocess the reads, holding one entry per CDR3 protein. In the table there are around 80,000 distinct CDR3 sequences, 15% to 20% of which are singletons. Source: PBMCs, taken before treatment. These receptor sequences come from a male donor with prostate cancer. Both conserved end residues are part of each CDR3. D genes are given only for firm matches. The size of a clone is reported for some rows only, either as once, few or many, or as a class for expanded clones.

10	many	TRBV28	.	TRBJ1-5	TGTGCCAGCAGCGAAACGGGACAGCATTTT	CASSETGQHF
13	many	TRBV11-2	.	TRBJ1-1	TGTGCCAGCAGCTTCAATCAGAACACTGAAGCTTTCTTT	CASSFNQNTEAFF
20	many	TRBV7-9	TRBD2	TRBJ2-7	TGTGCCAGCAGCTTAACCCCGGACAGCGGACCCGGGACTAGGGTCTACGAGCAGTACTTC	CASSLTPDSGPGTRVYEQYF
14	many	TRBV6-5	TRBD1	TRBJ2-1	TGTGCCACGCTCCGGGACAGGAGGTCGAATGAGCAGTTCTTC	CATLRDRRSNEQFF
14	many	TRBV29-1	.	TRBJ1-2	TGCAGCGTTGAAGGTCGGAACAGGGAAGACGGCTACACCTTC	CSVEGRNREDGYTF
14	many	TRBV28	.	TRBJ2-5	TGTGCCAGCTCTAGGAGTATGCAACAAGAGACCCAGTACTTC	CASSRSMQQETQYF
14	many	TRBV7-2	TRBD1	TRBJ1-1	TGTGCCAGCAGCAGACAGGGTATGAACACTGAAGCTTTCTTT	CASSRQGMNTEAFF
16	many	TRBV9	TRBD2	TRBJ2-3	TGTGCCAGCAGCGTAGGCGGGACTAGCCGCACAGATACGCAGTATTTT	CASSVGGTSRTDTQYF
16	many	TRBV4-1	.	TRBJ1-4	TGCGCCAGCAGCCAAGAGACGGGGGCAACTAATGAAAAACTGTTTTTT	CASSQETGATNEKLFF
16	many	TRBV11-2	TRBD2	TRBJ2-1	TGTGCCAGCAGCACCTCACTAGCGGGAGGCGGAGGTGAGCAGTTCTTC	CASSTSLAGGGGEQFF
15	many	TRBV6-6	.	TRBJ2-6	TGTGCCAGCAGTGCTCCAGGGGCTGGGGCCAACGTCCTGACTTTC	CASSAPGAGANVLTF
14	.	TRBV6-2/TRBV6-3	TRBD2	TRBJ2-3	TGTGCCAGCAGATTTCAGCGGGGCGCAGATACGCAGTATTTT	CASRFQRGADTQYF
15	many	TRBV30	TRBD1	TRBJ2-1	TGTGCCTGGAGAGATAACAGGGGATCCTACAATGAGCAGTTCTTC	CAWRDNRGSYNEQFF
16	many	TRBV14	TRBD1	TRBJ2-5	TGTGCCAGCAGCCTCGGCGGGACAGGGGGTTCTGAGACCCAGTACTTC	CASSLGGTGGSETQYF
16	many	TRBV5-5	TRBD1	TRBJ2-3	TGTGCCAGCAGCCCCGGAGACAGGGGGTTTATAGATACGCAGTATTTT	CASSPGDRGFIDTQYF
12	few	TRBV11-2	.	TRBJ2-3	TGTGCCAGCAGCTTACGCGAGGGCGGGCAGTATTTT	CASSLREGGQYF
19	many	TRBV20-1	TRBD1	TRBJ2-6	TGCAGTGCTAGAGATCTCGAAGGGACAGGGCGGTCTGGGGCCAACGTCCTGACTTTC	CSARDLEGTGRSGANVLTF
11	many	TRBV30	.	TRBJ2-2	TGTGCCTGGAGTGTGACCGGGGAGCTGTTTTTT	CAWSVTGELFF
14	.	TRBV6-2/TRBV6-3	TRBD2	TRBJ2-7	TGTGCCAGCAGAAACGGGGGGAGTTCCTACGAGCAGTACTTC	CASRNGGSSYEQYF
15	few	TRBV5-1	.	TRBJ2-2	TGCGCCAGCAGCCGACCACAGGGAAACACCGGGGAGCTGTTTTTT	CASSRPQGNTGELFF
18	many	TRBV5-1	TRBD1	TRBJ1-1	TGCGCCAGCAGTAAAACCGGGACAGGGGGCGGCTGGAACACTGAAGCTTTCTTT	CASSKTGTGGGWNTEAFF
14	many	TRBV5-1	.	TRBJ1-2	TGCGCCAGCAGCTTGGCAGGACAGAACTATGGCTACACCTTC	CASSLAGQNYGYTF
14	many	TRBV27	.	TRBJ1-2	TGTGCCAGCAGTTTATCCGCAGGAGGCTATGGCTACACCTTC	CASSLSAGGYGYTF
13	many	TRBV9	.	TRBJ2-5	TGTGCCAGCAGCGTCCGGGGGCAAGAGACCCAGTACTTC	CASSVRGQETQYF
16	.	TRBV20-1	.	TRBJ1-2	TGCAGTGCGGCGAGGGGGGGGATGGGGTCTGACTATGGCTACACCTTC	CSAARGGMGSDYGYTF
24	many	TRBV6-1	.	TRBJ2-2	TGTGCCAGCAGTACAGTCCATCCGGGCCAAGGCCGGGGCAGGGGTTTTTCGGGCACCGGGGAGCTGTTTTTT	CASSTVHPGQGRGRGFSGTGELFF
15	.	TRBV6-1	.	TRBJ2-3	TGTGCCAGCAGTGAGCAGGGGTCGGGGGCCGATACGCAGTATTTT	CASSEQGSGADTQYF
17	many	TRBV19	.	TRBJ1-5	TGTGCCAGTAGTATAGGTGAATTCGGGGGTGGCAATCAGCCCCAGCATTTT	CASSIGEFGGGNQPQHF
17	many	TRBV4-1	.	TRBJ2-3	TGCGCCAGCAGCCGAGGGAGATCCCTCACAACCACAGATACGCAGTATTTT	CASSRGRSLTTTDTQYF
14	.	TRBV6-2/TRBV6-3	.	TRBJ2-2	TGTGCCAGCACTGGGGGGCCCGACACCGGGGAGCTGTTTTTT	CASTGGPDTGELFF
15	many	TRBV5-6	.	TRBJ1-1	TGTGCCAGCAGCTTGAGGGGTGGCGTCGGGACTGAAGCTTTCTTT	CASSLRGGVGTEAFF
12	many	TRBV12-3/TRBV12-4	.	TRBJ2-7	TGTGCCAGCAGTTATGTGGGATACGAGCAGTACTTC	CASSYVGYEQYF
12	.	TRBV28	.	TRBJ2-7	TGTGCCAGCAAAGCAAGCTCCTACGAGCAGTACTTC	CASKASSYEQYF
16	many	TRBV19	.	TRBJ1-1	TGTGCCAGTAGTGGGCCCCCAGGCTCAATGAACACTGAAGCTTTCTTT	CASSGPPGSMNTEAFF
15	many	TRBV12-3/TRBV12-4	.	TRBJ1-3	TGTGCCAGCAGTTTGGACAGAGCAGTTGGAAACACCATATATTTT	CASSLDRAVGNTIYF
22	.	TRBV4-3	TRBD1	TRBJ1-2	TGCGCCAGCAGCCAGGAACGGCGCCGGCCTTGGCACAGGGGAGGATCGATCTATGGCTACACCTTC	CASSQERRRPWHRGGSIYGYTF
16	many	TRBV19	.	TRBJ1-1	TGTGCCAGTAGTAGGGCCGGGGGCGGGCGTGGAACTGAAGCTTTCTTT	CASSRAGGGRGTEAFF
13	many	TRBV4-3	.	TRBJ2-2	TGCGCCAGCAGCCAAGTTACCCCCGGGGAGCTGTTTTTT	CASSQVTPGELFF
17	many	TRBV18	TRBD1	TRBJ1-2	TGTGCCAGCTCACCAGATACTGGGACAGGGTCGAACAGTGGCTACACCTTC	CASSPDTGTGSNSGYTF
12	many	TRBV7-6	.	TRBJ1-5	TGTGCCAGCAGCGCTTACAATCAGCCCCAGCATTTT	CASSAYNQPQHF
15	many	TRBV7-3	.	TRBJ2-2	TGTGCCAGCAGCTTAGGGCAGGGAAACACCGGGGAGCTGTTTTTT	CASSLGQGNTGELFF
15	many	TRBV12-3/TRBV12-4	TRBD2	TRBJ2-3	TGTGCCAGCAGTCTCAGGACTAGCGGGAGTGATACGCAGTATTTT	CASSLRTSGSDTQYF
15	many	TRBV12-3/TRBV12-4	TRBD1	TRBJ2-7	TGTGCCAGCAGTCCTGACAGGGGGGAGCGCCACGAGCAGTACTTC	CASSPDRGERHEQYF
16	many	TRBV11-2	TRBD2	TRBJ2-7	TGTGCCAGCAGCTTAGTAACCAGCGGGAGTGACTACGAGCAGTACTTC	CASSLVTSGSDYEQYF
16	many	TRBV6-1	.	TRBJ2-3	TGTGCCAGCAGTGATCAGGGGAGCGGGAGCACAGATACGCAGTATTTT	CASSDQGSGSTDTQYF
15	many	TRBV28	.	TRBJ2-5	TGTGCCAGCAGTGCGATGGGGAATCGAGAAGAGACCCAGTACTTC	CASSAMGNREETQYF
13	many	TRBV20-1	TRBD1	TRBJ2-7	TGCAGTGCTAGGAAGGACAGGGGTGTGGAGCAGTACTTC	CSARKDRGVEQYF
14	many	TRBV6-8	.	TRBJ2-2	TGTGCCAGCAGTTCCCAAGGCCGGGTGGAGGAGCTGTTTTTT	CASSSQGRVEELFF
15	.	TRBV4-2	TRBD2	TRBJ2-1	TGTGCCAGCAGCCAAGAGACTAGCGCCGGGACACAGCAGTTCTTC	CASSQETSAGTQQFF
15	many	TRBV6-2/TRBV6-3	.	TRBJ2-2	TGTGCCAGCAGGTCCGGACAGCTGAACACCGGGGAGCTGTTTTTT	CASRSGQLNTGELFF
16	many	TRBV4-3	TRBD1	TRBJ2-7	TGCGCCAGCAGCCAAGGGCAAACAGGGGGCTGGTACGAGCAGTACTTC	CASSQGQTGGWYEQYF
9	many	TRBV29-1	.	TRBJ2-7	TGCAGCGTTGTAGTTGAGCAGTACTTC	CSVVVEQYF
17	many	TRBV7-2	TRBD2	TRBJ2-5	TGTGCCAGCAGCTTAGTAAGGGGTGCGGGGGGGCAGGAGACCCAGTACTTC	CASSLVRGAGGQETQYF
16	.	TRBV2	.	TRBJ2-7	TGTGCCAGCACCAGATCCGGAACAGGGTTCTCCTACGAGCAGTACTTC	CASTRSGTGFSYEQYF
13	many	TRBV11-2	.	TRBJ1-5	TGTGCCAGCAGCTTAGGGACCCTGCAGCCCCAGCATTTT	CASSLGTLQPQHF
14	many	TRBV15	.	TRBJ2-5	TGTGCCACCAGCGGGCGAGGGGGGACAGAGACCCAGTACTTC	CATSGRGGTETQYF
12	many	TRBV27	.	TRBJ1-2	TGTGCCAGCAGTTTTGCGGGGGTGTCGGACACCTTC	CASSFAGVSDTF